Listed below are T cell receptor beta chains from one sample, sequenced in a study of T cell changes during pregnancy in multiple sclerosis. Repertoires were generated with immunoSEQ multiplex PCR, while TCRdb's copy carries only in-frame clones and drops some. The sample holds 70,000 to 100,000 clones, just over 90% seen once. Sequencing was performed on peripheral blood, taken in the third trimester of pregnancy. These receptors were taken from a female donor in good health, enrolled as a control in a pregnancy study. CDR3s include the opening cysteine and the closing phenylalanine or tryptophan. D genes are given only for firm matches. Size values are once, few and many counts, or a class for expanded clones, and some rows have none.

TRBJ2-7 - - TRBV5-4 TGTGCCAGCAGCAGTCCGGACATCGGCTACGAGCAGTACTTC CASSSPDIGYEQYF
TRBJ1-5 - - TRBV6-5 TGTGCCAGCAGTTACCTGCAGGGCGGTCAGCCCCAGCATTTT CASSYLQGGQPQHF
TRBJ2-6 TRBD2 - TRBV10-3 TGTGCCATCAGGAATAGCGGGAGGGCCCATGGGGCCAACGTCCTGACTTTC CAIRNSGRAHGANVLTF
TRBJ2-3 TRBD2 - TRBV28 TGTGCCAGCACCCCCACGGGGGGGGGAGATACGCAGTATTTT CASTPTGGGDTQYF
TRBJ1-1 - - TRBV6-1 TGTGCCAGCACGGGTTCGAACAGGGTAGGCACTGAAGCTTTCTTT CASTGSNRVGTEAFF
TRBJ1-5 TRBD1 - TRBV5-1 TGCGCCAGCAGTCACGGACAGGGAGGCCAGCCCCAGCATTTT CASSHGQGGQPQHF
TRBJ2-3 - - TRBV28 TGTGCCAGCAGCTTACCACAGGTAGATACGCAGTATTTT CASSLPQVDTQYF
TRBJ2-5 TRBD2 - TRBV2 TGTGCCAGCAGTGGCTTCACCTTAGCGGGAGGGTTAGAGACCCAGTACTTC CASSGFTLAGGLETQYF
TRBJ2-1 - - TRBV7-9 TGTGCCAGCAGCCGAGGACAGAACAATGAGCAGTTCTTC CASSRGQNNEQFF
TRBJ2-6 - - TRBV28 - CASSFFGQGVIGANVLTF
TRBJ2-1 - - TRBV6-5 TGTGCCAGCAATGCCGGGACACTCTACAATGAGCAGTTCTTC CASNAGTLYNEQFF
TRBJ1-1 TRBD1 once TRBV5-1 TGCGCCACCTCGATAGGGGGCGGCACTGAAGCTTTCTTT CATSIGGGTEAFF
TRBJ2-7 TRBD2 - TRBV4-2 TGTGCCAGCAGCCAAGAAGGTAGCGGGGGGACTGGGCAGCAGTACTTC CASSQEGSGGTGQQYF
TRBJ2-3 TRBD1 - TRBV11-2 TGTGCCAGCAGTAGACAGGGGTGGGATACGCAGTATTTT CASSRQGWDTQYF
TRBJ2-1 - - TRBV28 TGTGCCAGCAGTTTAGTTCTGGGCGGGCGGTACAATGAGCAGTTCTTC CASSLVLGGRYNEQFF
TRBJ2-1 - - TRBV7-2 TGTGCCAGCAGCGGACAGCCCAGCTCCTACAATGAGCAGTTCTTC CASSGQPSSYNEQFF
TRBJ1-1 - few TRBV2 TGTGCCAGCAGTGAGGGCGATGGCACTGAAGCTTTCTTT CASSEGDGTEAFF
TRBJ1-2 - - TRBV15 TGTGCCACCAGCAGAGATGGGGAAGCGGACTATGGCTACACCTTC CATSRDGEADYGYTF
TRBJ2-3 TRBD1 - TRBV5-1 TGCGCCAGCAGCTTGGAAGGGACAGGGGTCACAGATACGCAGTATTTT CASSLEGTGVTDTQYF
TRBJ2-5 - - TRBV5-4 TGTGCCAGCAGCTGGAGAGGCACGGTGCTCCAAGAGACCCAGTACTTC CASSWRGTVLQETQYF
TRBJ2-7 - - TRBV2 TGTGCCAGCAGTACAGGGCTAGGACTGCTCGGCGAGCAGTACTTC CASSTGLGLLGEQYF
TRBJ2-2 - - TRBV28 TGTGCCAGCAGTTTATGGCAGGGAAGCACCGGGGAGCTGTTTTTT CASSLWQGSTGELFF
TRBJ1-3 - - TRBV5-1 TGCGCCAGCAGCGTCGACCCCGTCGAGGTTTTCGGAAACACCATATATTTT CASSVDPVEVFGNTIYF
TRBJ2-3 TRBD1 - TRBV5-1 TGCGCCAGCAGCCCGCTACAGGGGGCTGGCACAGATACGCAGTATTTT CASSPLQGAGTDTQYF
TRBJ2-3 - - TRBV19 TGTGCCAGTAGTGTGGGACTCCTTGGAGATACGCAGTATTTT CASSVGLLGDTQYF
TRBJ2-7 - - TRBV4-1 TGCGCCAGCAGCCAACTAACTACCTACGAGCAGTACTTC CASSQLTTYEQYF
TRBJ2-1 TRBD2 - TRBV7-9 TGTGCCAGCAGCTTAGGGGCCACTAGCGGGAGAAGCAATGAGCAGTTCTTC CASSLGATSGRSNEQFF
TRBJ2-1 - - TRBV5-1 TGCGCCAGCAGCTTGATGGAGCGGGTGGGAGAGCAGTTCTTC CASSLMERVGEQFF
TRBJ1-1 TRBD1 few TRBV7-9 TGTGCCAGCAGCGAATTGACAGGGATGAACACTGAAGCTTTCTTT CASSELTGMNTEAFF
TRBJ2-7 TRBD1 - TRBV7-9 TGTGCCAGCAGCCAAACCGGGACAGGGGTAATTGTCGGTTACGAGCAGTACTTC CASSQTGTGVIVGYEQYF